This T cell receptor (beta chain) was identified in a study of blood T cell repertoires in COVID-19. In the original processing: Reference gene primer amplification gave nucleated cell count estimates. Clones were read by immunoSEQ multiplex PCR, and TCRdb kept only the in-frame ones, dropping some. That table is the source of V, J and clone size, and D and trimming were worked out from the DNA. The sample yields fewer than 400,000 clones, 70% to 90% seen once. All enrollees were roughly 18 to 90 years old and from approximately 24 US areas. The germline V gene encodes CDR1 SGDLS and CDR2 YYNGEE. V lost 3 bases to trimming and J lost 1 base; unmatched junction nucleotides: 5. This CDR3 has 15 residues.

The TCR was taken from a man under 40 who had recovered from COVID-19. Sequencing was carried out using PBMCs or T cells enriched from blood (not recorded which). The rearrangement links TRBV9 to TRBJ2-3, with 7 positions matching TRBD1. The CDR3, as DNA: TGTGCCAGCAGCGGACCCGGGACAGGCACAGATACGCAGTATTTT. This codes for CASSGPGTGTDTQYF.